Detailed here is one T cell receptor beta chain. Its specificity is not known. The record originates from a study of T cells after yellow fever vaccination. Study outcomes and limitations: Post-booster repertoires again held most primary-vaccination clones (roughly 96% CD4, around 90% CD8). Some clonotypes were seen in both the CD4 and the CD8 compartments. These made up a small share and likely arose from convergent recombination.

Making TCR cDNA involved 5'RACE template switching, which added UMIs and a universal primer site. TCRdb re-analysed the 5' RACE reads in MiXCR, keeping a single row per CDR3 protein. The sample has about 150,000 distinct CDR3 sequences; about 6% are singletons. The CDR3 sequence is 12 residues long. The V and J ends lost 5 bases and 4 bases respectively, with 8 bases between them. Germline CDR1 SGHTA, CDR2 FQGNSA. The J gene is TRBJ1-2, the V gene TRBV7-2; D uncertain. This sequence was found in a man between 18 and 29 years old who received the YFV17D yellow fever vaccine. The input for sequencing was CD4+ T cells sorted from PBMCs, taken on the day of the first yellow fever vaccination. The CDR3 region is CASSLGFYGYTF. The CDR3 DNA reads TGTGCCAGCAGCCTAGGGTTCTATGGCTACACCTTC.